One sample yielded the 29 T cell receptor beta chains listed below, sequenced in a study of T-cell memory formation after mild COVID-19. TCRdb reanalysed the 5' RACE reads using MiXCR and keeps one entry per CDR3 protein. The data hold under 600,000 distinct CDR3 sequences, with roughly a fifth observed a single time. The material sequenced was PBMCs or a T cell subset sorted from them (not recorded which). The receptors derive from an adult woman who had mild COVID-19 (a few samples of this study predate the infection). Cell type and time point are not known.

This clonotype was observed a handful of times. The chain recombines TRBV29-1 with TRBJ2-1, with a tentative D call TRBD1 (6 bases). Germline CDR1 and CDR2: SQVTM and ANQGSEA. The CDR3 sequence is 14 residues long. V was clipped by 7 bases and J by 2 bases, with 15 bases between them. The CDR3 nucleotides read TGCAGCGCCCATAAACAGGGAACCTACAATGAGCAGTTCTTC. Encoded protein: CSAHKQGTYNEQFF.

The chain carries TRBV4-2 and TRBJ2-1, with TRBD2 matching 10 bases. The CDR3 loop spans 19 amino acids. CDR1 and CDR2 (germline): LGHNA, YNFKEQ. Trimming at V came to 3 bases and at J to 8 bases, leaving 19 bases not matched to a gene. CDR3 protein: CASSQPQKTGLADRDEQFF. CDR3 in DNA: TGTGCCAGCAGCCAGCCCCAGAAGACCGGACTAGCGGATCGCGATGAGCAGTTCTTC.

Details on this clonotype: A much more abundant neighbour one base away suggests this may be a read error. The gene calls are TRBV7-9 and TRBJ2-7, with D uncertain. This CDR3 has 12 residues. Germline values: CDR1 SEHNR, CDR2 FQNEAQ (reference sequence). V was shortened by 1 base and J by 10 bases, with 11 bases between the two germline ends. Here the CDR3 DNA reads TGTGCCAGCAGCTTAGGGTGGCAGGACCAGTACTTC. Encoded protein: CASSLGWQDQYF.

This rearrangement joins TRBV4-1 to TRBJ1-4, with a tentative D call TRBD1 (6 bases). The CDR3 sequence is 15 residues long. V dropped 1 base and J dropped 6 bases, with 12 bases sitting between them. Germline CDR1 reads MGHRA; CDR2 reads YSYEKL. CDR3 coding DNA: TGCGCCAGCAGCCAAGTTGGGACACAAGATGAAAAACTGTTTTTT. This codes for CASSQVGTQDEKLFF.

CDR3 residues: CSASPSSGNTIYF. In DNA form, the CDR3 reads TGCAGTGCATCACCGAGCTCTGGAAACACCATATATTTT. The V and J genes are TRBV20-1 and TRBJ1-3, with D unresolved. CDR1 DFQATT and CDR2 SNEGSKA come from the germline V gene (reference sequence). CDR3 length: 13 amino acids. The germline V and J ends were trimmed by 6 bases and 0 bases, with 9 bases remaining between them.

In its sample, this clonotype was seen a few times. V gene TRBV5-1 combines with J gene TRBJ2-4, with D possibly being TRBD1 (5 bases). The CDR3 loop spans 17 amino acids. Germline CDR1 SGHRS, CDR2 YFSETQ. Trimming took 2 bases from V and 0 from J, leaving 15 bases between them. In nucleotides, the CDR3 is TGCGCCAGCAGCTTTGATTACCAGGGCCTAGCCAAAAACATTCAGTACTTC. It yields the protein CASSFDYQGLAKNIQYF.

This chain links TRBV23-1 with TRBJ1-5, with 9 nucleotides matching TRBD1. TRBV23-1 falls under the ORF class, with uncertain function. There are 16 residues in the CDR3. After removal of 7 bases from V and 2 bases from J, the junction contained 9 bases not matched to a gene. CDR3 sequence: CASTIQGAYGNQPQHF. CDR3 DNA: TGCGCCAGCACTATACAGGGGGCGTACGGCAATCAGCCCCAGCATTTT.

The chain links TRBV5-6 to TRBJ1-2; 7 bases line up with TRBD1. CDR1 SGHDT and CDR2 YYEEEE come from the germline V gene. V shed 4 bases, J shed 1 base, and the junction held 7 bases outside the gene matches. This CDR3 is built from 15 residues. CDR3 nucleotides: TGTGCCAGCAGCCAGGGGGGAACCCTTAACTATGGCTACACCTTC. This sequence encodes CASSQGGTLNYGYTF.

This clonotype was counted only a few times. The gene calls are TRBV7-6 and TRBJ2-1; D is perhaps TRBD2 (5 bases). The ends were cut back, 3 bases at V and 5 bases at J, with 20 bases in the middle. This CDR3 spans 17 amino acids. The germline V gene has CDR1 SGHVS and CDR2 FNYEAQ. The CDR3 loop is CASSLGINPGINNEQFF. CDR3 in DNA: TGTGCCAGCAGCTTGGGCATAAATCCGGGAATTAACAATGAGCAGTTCTTC.

The V and J genes are TRBV6-2 or TRBV6-3 and TRBJ2-3; the D is unclear. Germline V gene data show CDR1 as MNHEY and CDR2 as SVGEGT. The CDR3 runs to 15 residues. Trimming removed 0 bases from V and 2 bases from J, with 9 bases in between. For the CDR3, the DNA is TGTGCCAGCAGTTACTCGGTGCAACCCACAGATACGCAGTATTTT. It yields the protein CASSYSVQPTDTQYF.

The chain carries TRBV12-3 or TRBV12-4 and TRBJ2-1, with D tentatively TRBD2 (6 bases). Trimming pared 5 bases from V and 10 bases from J, leaving 9 bases between. The CDR3 contains 11 residues. The CDR3 nucleotides are TGTGCCAGCAGTCCTAGCGAGGAGCAGTTCTTC. Its protein product is CASSPSEEQFF.

This clonotype was counted a few times. The genes are TRBV9 and TRBJ2-7; D unclear. The germline CDR1 and CDR2 sequences are SGDLS and YYNGEE. V dropped 4 bases and J dropped 9 bases, with 20 bases sitting between them. The CDR3 consists of 14 residues. CDR3 DNA: TGTGCCAGCAGCCCAGAGACCGCCCGGACGGGGCAGTACTTC. Translated: CASSPETARTGQYF.

The chain links TRBV11-3 to TRBJ1-1; D is unclear. The germline gives CDR1 SGHNT, CDR2 YENEEA. The CDR3 extends over 14 amino acids. The V gene lost 0 bases and the J gene lost 1 base, with 6 bases spanning the gap. CDR3 DNA sequence: TGTGCCAGCAGCTTAGATTTGGGGAACACTGAAGCTTTCTTT. Translation gives CASSLDLGNTEAFF.

This clonotype was picked up many times. The chain recombines TRBV7-9 with TRBJ2-7; D is ambiguous. CDR1 is SEHNR, CDR2 FQNEAQ, per germline (reference sequence). Trimming left V 2 bases short and J 6 bases short, with 11 bases between. The CDR3 totals 13 residues. The CDR3 loop is CASSLSQRPEQYF. The CDR3 nucleotides are TGTGCCAGCAGCTTATCCCAGCGCCCCGAGCAGTACTTC.

The chain links TRBV15 to TRBJ2-7; D possibly matches TRBD1 or TRBD2 (5 bases each). CDR1 is LNHNV, CDR2 YYDKDF, per germline (reference sequence). This CDR3 has 14 residues. The ends were cut back, 0 bases at V and 9 bases at J, with 15 bases in the middle. Here the CDR3 reads CATSRDLGEWVQYF. CDR3 coding DNA: TGTGCCACCAGCAGAGATCTGGGGGAATGGGTGCAGTACTTC.

The chain has TRBV2 and TRBJ2-5, with 12 bases fitting TRBD1. Germline values: CDR1 SNHLY, CDR2 FYNNEI. The trim removed 4 bases at V and 6 bases at J, leaving 9 bases unmatched. CDR3 size: 16 residues. The CDR3 loop is CASSGLWDRGQKTQYF. The CDR3 DNA reads as TGTGCCAGCAGTGGTTTGTGGGACAGGGGGCAGAAGACCCAGTACTTC.

This clonotype was found once. This rearrangement joins TRBV7-9 to TRBJ2-1, with D possibly matching TRBD2 (5 bases). Trimming shortened V by 0 bases and J by 9 bases, and 15 bases separated the two germline ends. Germline-derived CDR1 and CDR2 are SEHNR and FQNEAQ (reference sequence). There are 15 residues in the CDR3. CDR3 protein: CASSLAGGPVSEQFF. CDR3 DNA sequence: TGTGCCAGCAGCTTAGCCGGAGGCCCGGTATCTGAGCAGTTCTTC.

This clonotype was seen many times. This rearrangement joins TRBV5-1 to TRBJ1-5, with 10 bases fitting TRBD1. The ends lost 4 bases at V and 7 bases at J; junction bases unmatched: 5. From germline, CDR1 is SGHRS and CDR2 YFSETQ. CDR3 length: 14 amino acids. The CDR3 nucleotides read TGCGCCAGCAGCGCGACAGGGGGCGGCCAGCCCCAGCATTTT. As protein: CASSATGGGQPQHF.

This clonotype was seen more than once but under ten times. J is TRBJ2-1 and V is TRBV30; no reliable D call. Germline CDR1 reads GTSNPN; CDR2 reads SVGIG (reference sequence). V was pared by 1 base and J by 12 bases, with 7 bases between. This CDR3 is built from 10 residues. The CDR3 nucleotides read TGTGCCTGGAGTGGAGGTGGGCAGTTCTTC. Protein product: CAWSGGGQFF.

This clonotype was observed a handful of times. The V gene is TRBV4-1, the J gene TRBJ2-5, with unresolved D. V was clipped by 0 bases and J by 8 bases, with 7 bases between them. The CDR3 totals 12 residues. Per germline, CDR1 MGHRA and CDR2 YSYEKL. The CDR3 region has the DNA TGCGCCAGCAGCCAAGATATCCTTACCCAGTACTTC. Protein sequence: CASSQDILTQYF.

The rearrangement joins TRBV5-1 to TRBJ2-5; 7 bases align to TRBD1. There are 14 residues in the CDR3. Germline V CDR1 and CDR2: SGHRS, YFSETQ. The ends lost 4 bases at V and 5 bases at J; junction bases unmatched: 8. The CDR3, as DNA: TGCGCCAGCAGCCTGAAGGGGGCACGGGAGACCCAGTACTTC. Protein product: CASSLKGARETQYF.

This clonotype was recorded a few times. This chain's CDR3 is CASSSGASLGTEAFF. The CDR3 DNA reads TGTGCCAGCAGCAGCGGGGCGTCGTTGGGCACTGAAGCTTTCTTT. V and J are TRBV9 and TRBJ1-1; maybe TRBD1 (5 bases). The CDR3 has 15 residues. V was pared by 4 bases and J by 4 bases, with 17 bases between. Per the germline V gene, CDR1 is SGDLS and CDR2 is YYNGEE.

CDR3 DNA sequence: TGTGCCAGCAGCCCTACCGGGACTAGCGGGAGTGAACAGTACTTC. This translates into CASSPTGTSGSEQYF. V usage is TRBV12-3 or TRBV12-4 and J usage is TRBJ2-7; 14 bases fit TRBD2. CDR3 length equals 15 residues. V was pared by 6 bases and J by 10 bases, with 11 bases of the junction left unmatched.

The chain recombines TRBV7-9 with TRBJ1-2; TRBD1 matches at 7 bases. With V trimmed by 4 bases and J by 8 bases, 13 bases remained unmatched. Per germline, CDR1 SEHNR and CDR2 FQNEAQ (reference sequence). The CDR3 length is 15 residues. CDR3 sequence (DNA): TGTGCCAGCAGCTCCACGGCAGGGGGAGAATGGGGCTACACCTTC. This sequence encodes CASSSTAGGEWGYTF.

The CDR3 region is CASSSGPDRGYEQYF. CDR3 nucleotides: TGTGCCAGCAGTTCCGGGCCGGACAGGGGCTACGAGCAGTACTTC. The chain uses TRBV12-3 or TRBV12-4 and TRBJ2-7; 9 nucleotides match TRBD1. V lost 4 bases to trimming and J lost 3 bases; unmatched junction nucleotides: 7. The CDR3 length is 15 residues.

V gene TRBV20-1 combines with J gene TRBJ2-1; no reliable D call. The CDR3 runs 13 residues. V lost 6 bases and J lost 4, with 13 bases in between. Germline V gives CDR1 DFQATT, CDR2 SNEGSKA (reference sequence). The CDR3 DNA sequence: TGCAGTGCCCCATTAGCAGATTACAATGAGCAGTTCTTC. The encoded protein is CSAPLADYNEQFF.

The table lists this clonotype with a few counts. The chain employs TRBV5-1 and TRBJ1-1; no clear D gene. The germline V gene encodes CDR1 SGHRS and CDR2 YFSETQ. Trimming cost V 0 bases and J 1 base, with 13 bases left between them. The length of the CDR3 is 16 residues. The CDR3 nucleotides are TGCGCCAGCAGCTTGGGATGGATGGAGGGGAACACTGAAGCTTTCTTT. It encodes CASSLGWMEGNTEAFF.

The chain uses TRBV7-3 and TRBJ2-1; D is perhaps TRBD1 or TRBD2 (5 bases each). Trimming took 6 bases from V and 4 from J, leaving 16 bases between them. The germline V gene encodes CDR1 SGHTA and CDR2 FQGTGA. This CDR3 is built from 15 residues. The CDR3: CASSRSRDQYNEQFF. Written as DNA, the CDR3 is TGTGCCAGCAGTCGGAGCCGGGACCAATACAATGAGCAGTTCTTC.

The rearrangement uses TRBV5-6 and TRBJ1-1; no definite D call. CDR1 and CDR2 (germline): SGHDT, YYEEEE. The germline V and J ends were trimmed by 4 bases and 3 bases, with 10 bases remaining between them. There are 13 residues in the CDR3. CDR3 amino acids: CASSMLGYTEAFF. DNA for the CDR3: TGTGCCAGCAGCATGCTGGGATACACTGAAGCTTTCTTT.